This TCR beta chain was recorded in a study of blood T cell repertoires in COVID-19. Individuals drawn from 20 to 30 US areas were roughly 18 to 95 years old. Profiled with immunoSEQ multiplex PCR; TCRdb holds only in-frame clones, not every one. The table shows approximately 320,000 clones, with 87% occurring only once. The sequence came from a woman aged 18-29 years who had recovered from COVID-19. Input material: PBMCs or T cells enriched from blood (not recorded which).

In DNA, the CDR3 is TGTGCCAGTAGTATAGGCCAGGTCTATGGCTACACCTTC. Its translation is CASSIGQVYGYTF. J is TRBJ1-2 and V is TRBV19; D is ambiguous. Germline V CDR1 and CDR2: LNHDA, SQIVND (reference sequence). The V and J ends lost 1 base and 4 bases respectively, with 7 bases between them. There are 13 residues in the CDR3.